These T cell receptor beta chains were read from a single sample in a study of cytomegalovirus exposure and HLA in healthy donors. Method: immunoSEQ multiplex PCR; TCRdb's copy keeps in-frame clones and lacks some. In the table there are 110,000 or so clones, less than 90% of which are singletons. The sample taken for sequencing was PBMCs. These receptors originate from a man in his late teens or twenties in good health and CMV-seropositive. Each CDR3 is given with its conserved first and last residue. Each record gives: D gene, clone size, V gene, J gene, CDR3 DNA, CDR3 protein. D genes are given only for firm matches. Clone size appears in some rows only: once, few, many, or a class for an expanded clone.

>-|-|TRBV7-2|TRBJ2-2
TGTGCCAGCAGCTTAGTTAGTACGGTAGGGGAAAAAACCGGGGAGCTGTTTTTT
CASSLVSTVGEKTGELFF
>TRBD1|-|TRBV28|TRBJ1-6
TGTGCCAGTGGACAGGATAATTCACCCCTCCACTTT
CASGQDNSPLHF
>TRBD1|-|TRBV27|TRBJ2-1
TGTGCCAGCAGTAGCGCAGGGGGCCTGTTCTTC
CASSSAGGLFF
>TRBD2|-|TRBV5-4|TRBJ2-5
TGTGCCAGCAGCTTGCTAGCGGGGCAACAAGAGACCCAGTACTTC
CASSLLAGQQETQYF
>-|-|TRBV2|TRBJ2-1
TGTGCCAGCAGTGAGGAGGGCCTCTCCTACAATGAGCAGTTCTTC
CASSEEGLSYNEQFF
>-|-|TRBV7-9|TRBJ1-4
TGTGCCAGCAGCCGCGGGAGGGGTAGGAGTGAAAAACTGTTTTTT
CASSRGRGRSEKLFF
>TRBD2|once|TRBV4-3|TRBJ2-1
TGCGCCAGCAGCCCCCACGGGGGGTCTAACAATGAGCAGTTCTTC
CASSPHGGSNNEQFF
>TRBD2|once|TRBV30|TRBJ2-3
TGTGCCTGGAGTGTAGGCGGGAGTACGCAGTATTTT
CAWSVGGSTQYF
>TRBD1|once|TRBV29-1|TRBJ1-3
TGCAGCGTCGGACAGGGTCAAAGCTCTGGAAACACCATATATTTT
CSVGQGQSSGNTIYF
>TRBD2|-|TRBV11-2|TRBJ2-3
TGTGCCAGCAGCTTAAGCGGGGGGGCCTATTTTCTGGATACGCAGTATTTT
CASSLSGGAYFLDTQYF
>-|once|TRBV6-1|TRBJ2-7
TGTGCCAGCACCGGGACCTCTCCAGGGGTTGAGCAGTACTTC
CASTGTSPGVEQYF
>-|-|TRBV19|TRBJ2-7
TGTGCCAGTAGTCCCAGGGGCGGCACCTACGAGCAGTACTTC
CASSPRGGTYEQYF
>-|-|TRBV29-1|TRBJ1-2
TGCAGCGTTGAAGAGCCTACGAGGTCGGGTGGCTACACCTTC
CSVEEPTRSGGYTF
>-|-|TRBV2|TRBJ1-1
TGTGCCAGCACCGGACAGTCGAACACTGAAGCTTTCTTT
CASTGQSNTEAFF
>-|-|TRBV6-1|TRBJ2-7
TGTGCCAGCAGTGAAGCAGACTGGTACGAGCAGTACTTC
CASSEADWYEQYF
>-|-|TRBV5-1|TRBJ2-1
TGCGCCAGCAGCTTGCGGGGTGTATCCTACAATGAGCAGTTCTTC
CASSLRGVSYNEQFF
>-|-|TRBV6-1|TRBJ2-7
TGTGCCAGCCAGGGGTACTACGAGCAGTACTTC
CASQGYYEQYF
>TRBD2|-|TRBV19|TRBJ2-1
TGTGCCAGTAGTATAGATTCGGGAGGTCCCGGGGGCTACAATGAGCAGTTCTTC
CASSIDSGGPGGYNEQFF
>-|-|TRBV5-6|TRBJ2-7
TGTGCCAGCAGCGGGGCCCGTCCCTACGAGCAGTACTTC
CASSGARPYEQYF
>TRBD1|-|TRBV11-2|TRBJ1-2
TGTGCCAGCAGCTTAGCCAGGGGGCCCGCCTATGGCTACACCTTC
CASSLARGPAYGYTF
>-|-|TRBV28|TRBJ1-5
TGTGCCAGCGCGGGGGGAGGGGGATTTAATCAGCCCCAGCATTTT
CASAGGGGFNQPQHF
>TRBD1|-|TRBV5-6|TRBJ1-1
TGTGCCAGCAGCGTAGGACAGGTCAACACTGAAGCTTTCTTT
CASSVGQVNTEAFF
>TRBD1|-|TRBV2|TRBJ1-5
TGTGCCAGCAGGGGACAGCTCCTGGATCAGCCCCAGCATTTT
CASRGQLLDQPQHF
>TRBD1|-|TRBV27|TRBJ1-1
TGTGCCAGCAGTTGGGCCTACAGGGGTAACACTGAAGCTTTCTTT
CASSWAYRGNTEAFF
>TRBD1|-|TRBV30|TRBJ1-5
TGTGCCTGGAGTCGGGACAGGGAAAATCAGCCCCAGCATTTT
CAWSRDRENQPQHF
>TRBD1|-|TRBV5-1|TRBJ2-2
TGCGCCAGCAGCTTGGCTCGGACAGGGGTCACCGGGGAGCTGTTTTTT
CASSLARTGVTGELFF
>-|-|TRBV6-6|TRBJ2-2
TGTGCCAGCAGGCGGACTCGGAACACCGGGGAGCTGTTTTTT
CASRRTRNTGELFF
>-|-|TRBV5-3|TRBJ1-1
TGTGCCAGAAGCTTGGGGCGGGGGGCATCATCTGAAGCTTTCTTT
CARSLGRGASSEAFF
>TRBD1|-|TRBV25-1|TRBJ2-1
TGTGCCAGCAGGACTGACAGGGGGGACTATAATGAGCAGTTCTTC
CASRTDRGDYNEQFF
>TRBD1|-|TRBV7-6|TRBJ2-7
TGTGCCAGCAGCTTAGCAACCCAGGACAGGCAGGGCGCGCAGTACTTC
CASSLATQDRQGAQYF
>-|-|TRBV15|TRBJ1-1
TGTGCCACCAGCAGAGATCTAAACGCCATGAACACTGAAGCTTTCTTT
CATSRDLNAMNTEAFF
>TRBD2|-|TRBV5-3|TRBJ2-5
TGTGCCAGAAGCCCCCGTGCTAGCGGGGGCAAAGAGACCCAGTACTTC
CARSPRASGGKETQYF
>-|-|TRBV7-8|TRBJ2-1
TGTGCCAGCAGCTTAGGTACTAGCTCCTACAATGAGCAGTTCTTC
CASSLGTSSYNEQFF
>-|-|TRBV5-1|TRBJ1-5
TGCGCCAGCAGCTTGCGGGGTGATAACAATCAGCCCCAGCATTTT
CASSLRGDNNQPQHF
>TRBD1|-|TRBV27|TRBJ2-3
TGTGCCAGCGCCCCAGGGGGTGGACGGGCAGATACGCAGTATTTT
CASAPGGGRADTQYF
>-|-|TRBV10-3|TRBJ1-5
TGTGCCATCAGTGAGTCGAGGTCAACAGGGAGCAATCAGCCCCAGCATTTT
CAISESRSTGSNQPQHF
>TRBD2|-|TRBV4-2|TRBJ2-3
TGTGCCAGCAGCCCCATTCCCGCGGGGGGGGTTGATACGCAGTATTTT
CASSPIPAGGVDTQYF
>TRBD1|-|TRBV4-1|TRBJ1-2
TGCGCCAGCAGCCCCTACTTAGGGACAGGGGGGCCCCTAGCTTATGGCTACACCTTC
CASSPYLGTGGPLAYGYTF
>-|once|TRBV10-3|TRBJ2-1
TGTGCCATCAGACCCGGAGGGGCAGGCAATGAGCAGTTCTTC
CAIRPGGAGNEQFF
>-|-|TRBV6-1|TRBJ1-1
TGTGCCAGCAGTGAAGAACGCGTGCGCAGGGTCACTGAAGCTTTCTTT
CASSEERVRRVTEAFF
>TRBD1|-|TRBV5-4|TRBJ1-3
TGTGCCAGCAGCCCACCGGGACAGGGCTCTGGAAACACCATATATTTT
CASSPPGQGSGNTIYF
>-|-|TRBV2|TRBJ1-1
TGTGCCAGCAGCAACAGGGTAAACACTGAAGCTTTCTTT
CASSNRVNTEAFF
>-|-|TRBV27|TRBJ1-2
TGTGCCAGCACCCACGACTTAAACTATGGCTACACCTTC
CASTHDLNYGYTF
>-|-|TRBV7-8|TRBJ1-1
TGTGCCAGCAGCTTAGATGGACACCACACTGAAGCTTTCTTT
CASSLDGHHTEAFF
>TRBD1|-|TRBV25-1|TRBJ1-1
TGTGCCAGCAGTGAAGGATGGGGGACAGGGGGCACTGAAGCTTTCTTT
CASSEGWGTGGTEAFF
>-|-|TRBV18|TRBJ1-2
TGTGCCAGCTCACCACCACCGGGACACTTGAACTATGGCTACACCTTC
CASSPPPGHLNYGYTF
>-|-|TRBV4-3|TRBJ1-5
TGCGCCAGCAGCCGAGGGAGGGGGGGGCAGCCCCAGCATTTT
CASSRGRGGQPQHF
>TRBD1|-|TRBV10-1|TRBJ2-7
TGCGCCAGCAGCGACAGGGCGAGGGGATCTCGTAACGAGCAGTACTTC
CASSDRARGSRNEQYF
>TRBD1|once|TRBV11-2|TRBJ1-2
TGTGCCAGCAGCCCAGTGGGGGGGACAGGCTATGGCTACACCTTC
CASSPVGGTGYGYTF
>-|-|TRBV18|TRBJ1-5
TGTGCCAGCTCACCAGAACGCGGTCAGCCCCAGCATTTT
CASSPERGQPQHF
>-|few|TRBV5-1|TRBJ2-7
TGCGCCAGCAGCTTTAACGGGGAGCCCTACGAGCAGTACTTC
CASSFNGEPYEQYF
>TRBD1|-|TRBV25-1|TRBJ2-7
TGTGCCAGCAGCAAGACAGGGCCCACCTACGAGCAGTACTTC
CASSKTGPTYEQYF
>-|-|TRBV15|TRBJ2-3
TGTGCCACCAGTAAGGAGGGGCGTGGACACACAGATACGCAGTATTTT
CATSKEGRGHTDTQYF
>-|-|TRBV5-1|TRBJ2-5
TGCGCCAGCAGCTTGGATCCCGGCAGGGAGACCCAGTACTTC
CASSLDPGRETQYF
>-|-|TRBV5-6|TRBJ2-1
TGTGCCAGCAGCTCTGGTGGCGGAGGGAATGAGCAGTTCTTC
CASSSGGGGNEQFF
>-|-|TRBV11-3|TRBJ1-6
TGTGCCAGCAGCTTAACGGGGTACGGTTCACCCCTCCACTTT
CASSLTGYGSPLHF